This T cell receptor (beta chain) originates from a study of shared clonotypes between healthy human individuals. Study observations and caveats: Across a handful of donors, naive CD4 shared 5% to 6.5%, naive CD8 3.5% to 4%, memory CD4 2% to 2.5%, memory CD8 about 0.38%.

Details on this clone: Antigen: not known.

Partitioning of CD4+ cells yielded a CD45RA+ naive subset and a CD45RA-negative memory subset. The CDR3 is 19 amino acids. The V and J ends lost 0 bases and 1 base, in that order; junction bases with no gene match: 12. The germline V gene encodes CDR1 KGHSH and CDR2 LQKENI. Repertoires were generated with immunoSEQ multiplex PCR, while TCRdb's copy carries only in-frame clones and drops some. The repertoire holds about 2.4 million clones, with around nine tenths as singletons. Sequencing used naive CD4+ T cells sorted from blood. Subset given: CD45RA+ positively selected. This receptor was taken from a man aged 18 to 30 in good health. This rearrangement joins TRBV18 to TRBJ1-3; TRBD1 aligns across 7 bases. The CDR3 sequence: CASSPPQGILLSSGNTIYF. For the CDR3, the DNA is TGTGCCAGCTCACCACCACAGGGGATACTACTAAGTTCTGGAAACACCATATATTTT.